These T cell receptor beta chains were read from a single sample in a study of response to subunit inactivated influenza vaccine. MiXCR, applied by TCRdb to the RT-PCR reads, yields one record per CDR3 protein. Of hundreds of thousands of distinct CDR3 sequences in the sample, 13% are singletons; the top ten hold about an eighth. The input for sequencing was PBMCs from blood, taken about 40 days after vaccination. The receptors here all came from a man in his fifties or sixties who received an inactivated influenza vaccine. Both conserved end residues are part of each CDR3. Rows give clone size only sometimes, using once, few, many, or a class for an expanded clone.

cdr3_length j_call v_call clone_size cdr3_aa
12 TRBJ2-7 TRBV20-1 . CSASTGRYEQYF
14 TRBJ1-3 TRBV7-9 . CASSLGLAGNTIYF
13 TRBJ2-2 TRBV9 . CATTGGGTGELFF
15 TRBJ2-5 TRBV5-6 . CASSLRQGAVETQYF
16 TRBJ1-4 TRBV20-1 . CSARDPSKEGDEKLFF
13 TRBJ1-4 TRBV20-1 few CSAITTTNEKLFF
13 TRBJ1-4 TRBV2 . CASSEIRGEKLFF
12 TRBJ2-4 TRBV30 few CAWSRQKNIQYF
16 TRBJ1-6 TRBV3-1 . CASSPRTGGRGSPLHF
17 TRBJ2-6 TRBV5-1 few CASSLAAGGFGANVLTF
15 TRBJ2-1 TRBV6-2/TRBV6-3 . CASSATVGLNNEQFF
15 TRBJ2-1 TRBV20-1 few CSARRPGGLGDEQFF
14 TRBJ2-7 TRBV14 . CASRRLAGVSEQYF
12 TRBJ1-2 TRBV2 many CASGQEHYGYTF
15 TRBJ2-5 TRBV7-3 many CASSLTGAALETQYF
14 TRBJ2-1 TRBV20-1 many CSAGQGEGIGEQFF
16 TRBJ2-3 TRBV7-2 . CASSKRTGGSTDTQYF
11 TRBJ1-2 TRBV10-3 few CAISGTGVYTF
11 TRBJ2-1 TRBV24-1 few CATSDSRGQFF
17 TRBJ2-1 TRBV27 few CASSGLVDRGHFNEQFF
15 TRBJ2-5 TRBV3-1 few CASSQAGQSGETQYF
13 TRBJ2-5 TRBV10-3 few CAISGTSQETQYF
13 TRBJ2-7 TRBV7-9 . CASSLPGPYEQYF
17 TRBJ2-4 TRBV6-5 . CASKFGTGWLAKNIQYF
15 TRBJ1-1 TRBV5-1 . CASSLLGAVNTEAFF
12 TRBJ2-5 TRBV5-1 many CASSPGRETQYF
14 TRBJ1-5 TRBV2 . CASRVRGSNQPQHF
12 TRBJ1-2 TRBV7-2 many CASTGQNYGYTF
14 TRBJ1-2 TRBV5-1 few CASGWQPTNYGYTF
17 TRBJ2-2 TRBV20-1 many CSAQRTSGMSNTGELFF
15 TRBJ2-3 TRBV6-2/TRBV6-3 . CASSYGSGGARTQYF
13 TRBJ2-5 TRBV6-5 many CASSYRGQETQYF
14 TRBJ1-4 TRBV15 . CATSRADSREKLFF
19 TRBJ2-7 TRBV11-2 few CASSTFSLAVAGKVHEQYF
13 TRBJ1-1 TRBV5-6 few CASSLVGSTEAFF
14 TRBJ2-7 TRBV5-8 . CASSLRGLSGEQYF
14 TRBJ2-7 TRBV20-1 once CSAPWTSGDYERYF
13 TRBJ2-1 TRBV4-1 few CASSQDLQGSRFF
15 TRBJ2-2 TRBV12-3/TRBV12-4 . CASRIAGGRTGELFF
15 TRBJ1-5 TRBV7-2 few CASSATQGPNQPQHF
13 TRBJ2-7 TRBV7-8 many CASSLGSGYEQYF
13 TRBJ1-6 TRBV4-1 few CASSPPESGVLHF
12 TRBJ2-1 TRBV6-2/TRBV6-3 few CASSYLENEQFF
14 TRBJ2-1 TRBV11-2 . CASSRSGLRNEQFF
13 TRBJ2-2 TRBV12-3/TRBV12-4 many CASSFGLTGELFF